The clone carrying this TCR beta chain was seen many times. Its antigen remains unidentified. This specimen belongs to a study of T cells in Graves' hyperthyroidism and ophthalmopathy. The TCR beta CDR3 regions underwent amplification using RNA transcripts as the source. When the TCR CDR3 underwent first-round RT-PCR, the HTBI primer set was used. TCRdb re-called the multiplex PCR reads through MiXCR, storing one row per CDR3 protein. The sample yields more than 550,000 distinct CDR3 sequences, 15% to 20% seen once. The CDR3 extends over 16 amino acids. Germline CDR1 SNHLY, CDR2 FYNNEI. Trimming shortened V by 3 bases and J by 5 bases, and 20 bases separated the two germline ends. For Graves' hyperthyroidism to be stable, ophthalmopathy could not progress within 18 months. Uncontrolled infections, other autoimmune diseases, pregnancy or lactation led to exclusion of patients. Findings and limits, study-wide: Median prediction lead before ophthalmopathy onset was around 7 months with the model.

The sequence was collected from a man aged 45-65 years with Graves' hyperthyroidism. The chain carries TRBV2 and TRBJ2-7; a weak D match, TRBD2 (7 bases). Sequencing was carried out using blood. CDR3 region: CASSDPWEGQKDEQYF. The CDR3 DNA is TGTGCCAGCAGTGATCCGTGGGAGGGACAAAAGGACGAGCAGTACTTC.